This T cell receptor beta chain emerged from a study of regulatory T cells in long-lasting Graves disease. General study findings and limits: Among the persistent patients, fewer than 3,500 public clonotypes were shared, more than the roughly 970 shared among new patients. Accuracy might have suffered from few samples.

Sample time point: persistent/refractory GD, antithyroid drugs over 5 years with positive TRAb. RNA isolated from PBMCs was used to make the TCR library. The diagnosis of Graves' disease used American Thyroid Association guidelines. This clonotype has just a few counts. Antigen unknown. In building TCR beta libraries, iRepertoire HTBI primers were used together with Arm-PCR of CDR3 regions. TCRdb analysed the multiplex PCR reads with MiXCR anew, one entry per CDR3 protein. This table has a few hundred thousand distinct CDR3 sequences, around 20% appearing once. The clonotype originates from a female donor with Graves disease. This material consisted of peripheral blood mononuclear cells (PBMCs), taken when the disease was refractory, from a patient treated with antithyroid drugs.

CDR3 sequence: CASSYVLAGRSGETQYF. In nucleotides, the CDR3 is TGTGCCAGCAGTTACGTGCTAGCGGGGAGAAGTGGGGAGACCCAGTACTTC. The chain has TRBV6-9 and TRBJ2-5, with TRBD2 matching over 9 bases. This CDR3 is 17 amino acids long. Germline CDR1 reads MNHGY; CDR2 reads SVAAGI. The junction had 13 bases not matched to a gene; V was cut back by 3 bases and J by 5 bases.